A selection of T cell receptor beta chains follows, all from one sample in a study of shared T cell receptors in the human thymus. Repertoires were generated with immunoSEQ multiplex PCR, while TCRdb's copy carries only in-frame clones and drops some. The sample consists of fewer than 700,000 clones, 88% of them appearing once. These same records also appear under a second study, on human thymus T cells.

Sequencing was carried out using thymocytes. The origin of the receptors is a boy less than two years old with a congenital heart defect. CDR3s include the opening cysteine and the closing phenylalanine or tryptophan. The D gene is left open where the match is weak. A row's size may be missing; if present it is once, few, many or a size class.

>TRBJ2-4|TRBV28|.|.
TGTGCCAGCAGCCCCCAGGGGCTACTAGCCAAAAACATTCAGTACTTC
CASSPQGLLAKNIQYF
>TRBJ2-1|TRBV6-4|.|TRBD2
TGTGCCAGCAGCTACTCCGGGGGGTGGGACAATGAGCAGTTCTTC
CASSYSGGWDNEQFF
>TRBJ2-1|TRBV6-5|.|.
TGTGCCAGCAGTCCCATCCCCTACAATGAGCAGTTCTTC
CASSPIPYNEQFF
>TRBJ2-3|TRBV6-1|.|TRBD2
TGTGCCAGCAGTGATCCGGGACTAGCGAAAAGAACAGATACGCAGTATTTT
CASSDPGLAKRTDTQYF
>TRBJ2-1|TRBV10-2|.|TRBD2
TGCGCCAGCAGTGAGAGTCTAGCGGGAGCCTACAATGAGCAGTTCTTC
CASSESLAGAYNEQFF
>TRBJ2-3|TRBV7-6|.|.
TGTGCCAGCAGCTCTATGCCCCATCCCGAGCGGAGCACAGATACGCAGTATTTT
CASSSMPHPERSTDTQYF
>TRBJ2-3|TRBV19|.|.
TGTGCCAGTAGTGGGACGGGAGCCCCCACAGATACGCAGTATTTT
CASSGTGAPTDTQYF
>TRBJ2-1|TRBV18|few|TRBD2
TGTGCCAGCTCTCCCAGCGGGAGGGCCCGGAATGAGCAGTTCTTC
CASSPSGRARNEQFF
>TRBJ2-3|TRBV14|.|TRBD2
TGTGCCAGCAGTGGGAGGGCCGTTCGGACAGATACGCAGTATTTT
CASSGRAVRTDTQYF
>TRBJ2-7|TRBV5-1|.|.
TGCGCCAGCAGCTCCTTTCCCTACGAGCAGTACTTC
CASSSFPYEQYF
>TRBJ1-5|TRBV10-3|.|.
TGTGCCATCAGTAACGGGTTTTGCCGGGGACAGCCCCAGCATTTT
CAISNGFCRGQPQHF
>TRBJ2-1|TRBV6-5|.|TRBD2
TGTGCCAGCAGTTATAGCGGGAGGGATTACAATGAGCAGTTCTTC
CASSYSGRDYNEQFF
>TRBJ1-2|TRBV28|.|.
TGTGCCAGCAGTTTATTGGTGGCAGGGCCGTGGAACTATGGCTACACCTTC
CASSLLVAGPWNYGYTF
>TRBJ1-2|TRBV7-9|.|TRBD1
TGTGCCAGCAGCTCGGGACAGGGACATTTGTACTACACCTTC
CASSSGQGHLYYTF
>TRBJ1-2|TRBV19|.|.
TGTGCCAGTAGTTCCTCTGACAGGAACCTTAACTATGGCTACACCTTC
CASSSSDRNLNYGYTF
>TRBJ2-7|TRBV27|.|.
TGTGCCAGCAGTTTATCGGCAGTCTCCTACGAGCAGTACTTC
CASSLSAVSYEQYF
>TRBJ2-5|TRBV6-1|.|TRBD1
TGTGCCATCTACAGGGGGCAGGAGACCCAGTACTTC
CAIYRGQETQYF
>TRBJ1-1|TRBV28|once|TRBD1
TGTGCCAGCAGCCCTAGGGGGCGCGGAGCTTTCTTT
CASSPRGRGAFF
>TRBJ2-5|TRBV29-1|.|TRBD2
TGCAGCGTTGTATTTGCGGGAGAAGAGACCCAGTACTTC
CSVVFAGEETQYF
>TRBJ2-5|TRBV7-3|.|TRBD2
TGTGCCAGCAGCCCGGTAGCGGGTGGGGAGACCCAGTACTTC
CASSPVAGGETQYF
>TRBJ2-5|TRBV7-2|.|TRBD1
TGTGCCAGCATCGCCCTAGGGACAGTCAGAGAGACCCAGTACTTC
CASIALGTVRETQYF
>TRBJ2-7|TRBV7-8|.|TRBD2
TGTGCCAGCAGCTTAGCTCCGCCTAGCGGGAGGGCCATCGAGCAGTACTTC
CASSLAPPSGRAIEQYF
>TRBJ1-5|TRBV5-1|.|TRBD1
TGCGCCAGCAGCTTGAGATTATGGGACAGGGCGAGCAATCAGCCCCAGCATTTT
CASSLRLWDRASNQPQHF